Below, 28 T cell receptor beta chains from the same sample are listed, as sequenced in a study of memory CD4+ T cells and cytomegalovirus serostatus. Sequenced by immunoSEQ multiplex PCR; TCRdb stores in-frame clones only, minus some. The sample comprises approximately 92,000 clones, 80% of which are singletons, and less than 4% rests with the top ten. The sort gate was single viable CD3+CD4+CD8-CD45RO+ cells for memory CD4+ T cells. Sample: memory CD4+ T cells from blood. The origin of the receptors is an adult in good health and CMV-seropositive.

The chain uses TRBV11-2 and TRBJ2-2, with D unresolved. Germline CDR1 and CDR2: SGHAT and FQNNGV. CDR3 length: 14 amino acids. V lost 1 base to trimming and J lost 3 bases, with 6 bases between them. CDR3 coding DNA: TGTGCCAGCAGCTTAGTCCCCTACACCGGGGAGCTGTTTTTT. It codes for CASSLVPYTGELFF.

The CDR3 DNA is TGTGCCAGCAGCCCCGCCAACAGGGCCCACGAGCAGTACTTC. Amino acids: CASSPANRAHEQYF. The rearrangement uses TRBV7-2 and TRBJ2-7, with TRBD1 as a possible D gene (6 bases). The CDR3 covers 14 residues. With 5 bases removed from V and 5 bases from J, the gap between germline ends came to 16 bases. Germline assignment: CDR1 SGHTA and CDR2 FQGNSA.

The chain joins TRBV2 to TRBJ2-6; the D gene is possibly TRBD2 (6 bases). CDR1 SNHLY and CDR2 FYNNEI come from the germline V gene. With 2 bases removed from V and 1 base from J, the gap between germline ends came to 9 bases. The CDR3 is 16 residues long. In DNA form, the CDR3 reads TGTGCCAGCAGTGAATACGGGAGATCTGGGGCCAACGTCCTGACTTTC. It yields the protein CASSEYGRSGANVLTF.

The chain has TRBV9 and TRBJ2-5; 8 bases fit TRBD2. This CDR3 region has 14 residues. With 3 bases clipped from V and 3 bases from J, the junction kept 4 bases outside the gene matches. The V gene's germline CDR1 is SGDLS and CDR2 YYNGEE. CDR3 amino acids: CASSAFGGEETQYF. DNA for the CDR3: TGTGCCAGCAGCGCTTTCGGGGGGGAAGAGACCCAGTACTTC. Supplemented by reference TRBV9 and TRBJ2-5, the full variable domain reads DSGVTQTPKHLITATGQRVTLRCSPRSGDLSVYWYQQSLDQGLQFLIQYYNGEERAKGNILERFSAQQFPDLHSELNLSSLELGDSALYFCASSAFGGEETQYFGPGTRLLVL.

J is TRBJ1-4 and V is TRBV7-9; 8 nucleotides agree with TRBD1. The ends lost 5 bases at V and 7 bases at J; junction bases unmatched: 3. This CDR3 contains 13 residues. Germline-derived CDR1 and CDR2 are SEHNR and FQNEAQ (reference sequence). DNA for the CDR3: TGTGCCAGCAGCATAGACAGGGGTGAAAAACTGTTTTTT. It is translated as CASSIDRGEKLFF.

This clone was counted a single time. The J gene is TRBJ2-3, the V gene TRBV6-5; no clear D gene. CDR3 length: 16 residues. Germline CDR1 MNHEY, CDR2 SVGAGI. V shed 0 bases and J shed 4 bases, with 14 bases lying between them. CDR3 sequence: CASSYSSVPHPDTQYF. Here the CDR3 DNA reads TGTGCCAGCAGTTACTCGTCCGTCCCACACCCAGATACGCAGTATTTT.

Only one count was recorded for this clone. The DNA of the CDR3 is TGTGCCAGCAGTGAACTAGCGGGAGGAGGCGGGGAGCTGTTTTTT. This encodes CASSELAGGGGELFF. The chain has TRBV2 and TRBJ2-2, with 11 bases identical to TRBD2. Germline loops: CDR1 SNHLY, CDR2 FYNNEI. The CDR3 length is 15 residues. Trimming removed 2 bases from V and 7 bases from J; junction bases left unmatched: 3.

This rearrangement joins TRBV2 to TRBJ2-5, with D hard to call. Germline V gene sequence: CDR1 SNHLY, CDR2 FYNNEI. V was clipped by 7 bases and J by 5 bases, with 17 bases between them. The CDR3 has 14 amino acids. CDR3 residues: CASTLYLTTETQYF. CDR3 sequence (DNA): TGTGCCAGCACTCTCTATCTAACGACGGAGACCCAGTACTTC.

This rearrangement joins TRBV13 to TRBJ1-3; 8 positions match TRBD1. Germline trimming cut 5 bases from V and 4 bases from J; bases unmatched to any gene: 10. This CDR3 region has 16 residues. Germline V gene data show CDR1 as PRHDT and CDR2 as FYEKMQ (reference sequence). The CDR3 sequence: CASSGLRQGSGNTIYF. CDR3 bases: TGTGCCAGCAGCGGGCTGAGACAGGGGTCGGGAAACACCATATATTTT.

The CDR3 loop reads CASSLTGGEGKLFF. The DNA of the CDR3 is TGTGCCAGCAGCTTGACAGGGGGCGAAGGAAAACTGTTTTTT. The gene calls are TRBV7-9 and TRBJ1-4; 10 bases are shared with TRBD1. The CDR3 is made up of 14 amino acids. The ends lost 3 bases at V and 10 bases at J; junction bases unmatched: 5. Germline V gives CDR1 SEHNR, CDR2 FQNEAQ (reference sequence).

This clone was found a few times. The chain is built from TRBV5-1 and TRBJ2-5; TRBD2 is a possible D gene (5 bases). Germline values: CDR1 SGHRS, CDR2 YFSETQ. This CDR3 has 14 amino acids. V lost 1 base, J lost 4 bases, and 11 bases lay in between. In nucleotides, the CDR3 is TGCGCCAGCAGCTTGAACGACGCGGGAGAGACCCAGTACTTC. Encoded protein: CASSLNDAGETQYF. Drawing the rest from reference TRBV5-1 and TRBJ2-5, the complete variable domain is KAGVTQTPRYLIKTRGQQVTLSCSPISGHRSVSWYQQTPGQGLQFLFEYFSETQRNKGNFPGRFSGRQFSNSRSEMNVSTLELGDSALYLCASSLNDAGETQYFGPGTRLLVL.

The chain couples TRBV5-1 to TRBJ1-1, with 9 bases lining up with TRBD1. The CDR3 has 14 amino acids. Germline CDR1 and CDR2: SGHRS and YFSETQ. V lost 4 bases, J lost 3 bases, and 4 bases stayed unmatched. CDR3 protein: CASSKDRGHTEAFF. The CDR3 nucleotides are TGCGCCAGCAGCAAGGACAGGGGTCACACTGAAGCTTTCTTT.

The rearrangement joins TRBV7-3 to TRBJ1-2; 7 nucleotides match TRBD1. V gave up 1 base and J gave up 4 bases; unmatched junction bases: 12. This CDR3 has 17 residues. Per the germline V gene, CDR1 is SGHTA and CDR2 is FQGTGA. DNA of the CDR3: TGTGCCAGCAGCTTAAGTGGCAGGGGGTCAAATACCTATGGCTACACCTTC. Translating it yields CASSLSGRGSNTYGYTF.

The chain couples TRBV7-9 to TRBJ2-3; perhaps TRBD2 as D (6 bases). The germline V gene has CDR1 SEHNR and CDR2 FQNEAQ (reference sequence). V lost 5 bases and J 2 bases, leaving 14 bases between the germline ends. The CDR3 is 15 residues long. The CDR3 nucleotides are TGTGCCAGCAGCCCACCTGGGGGGAACACAGATACGCAGTATTTT. Its protein is CASSPPGGNTDTQYF.

The rearrangement links TRBV5-5 to TRBJ2-3, with 8 bases fitting TRBD1. V shed 4 bases, J shed 2 bases, and the junction held 3 bases outside the gene matches. The CDR3 is 14 amino acids. Germline CDR1 and CDR2: SGHKS and YYEKEE (reference sequence). In DNA, the CDR3 is TGTGCCAGCAGCCGGGACAGGCCCACAGATACGCAGTATTTT. Translation gives CASSRDRPTDTQYF.

The rearrangement uses TRBV7-2 and TRBJ2-3; D is undetermined. This CDR3 has 12 residues. Trimming stripped 4 bases from V and 0 bases from J, with 2 bases between. CDR1 and CDR2 from the germline V gene are SGHTA and FQGNSA. CDR3 amino acids: CASSSSTDTQYF. Written as DNA, the CDR3 is TGTGCCAGCAGCTCTAGCACAGATACGCAGTATTTT.

The rearrangement uses TRBV14 and TRBJ2-5, with D perhaps matching TRBD1 (5 bases). The CDR3 consists of 15 residues. V lost 1 base, J lost 7 bases, and 16 bases lay in between. CDR1 and CDR2 (germline): SGHDN, FVKESK. The CDR3 loop reads CASSQGVSVQGTQYF. The CDR3, as DNA: TGTGCCAGCAGCCAAGGGGTCAGCGTGCAGGGGACCCAGTACTTC. Full variable domain (outside the CDR3, taken from reference TRBV14 and TRBJ2-5): EAGVTQFPSHSVIEKGQTVTLRCDPISGHDNLYWYRRVMGKEIKFLLHFVKESKQDESGMPNNRFLAERTGGTYSTLKVQPAELEDSGVYFCASSQGVSVQGTQYFGPGTRLLVL.

V and J are TRBV9 and TRBJ2-1; D is tentatively TRBD1 or TRBD2 (5 bases each). CDR1 is SGDLS, CDR2 YYNGEE, per germline. Between the trimmed V and J ends, which lost 4 bases and 5 bases, there was a span of 10 bases. The CDR3 loop spans 13 amino acids. This chain's CDR3 is CASSRRDDNEQFF. The CDR3 region has the DNA TGTGCCAGCAGCCGTCGGGACGACAATGAGCAGTTCTTC.

V gene TRBV7-9 combines with J gene TRBJ1-1, with D possibly matching TRBD1 (6 bases). This CDR3 contains 13 residues. The ends were cut back, 3 bases at V and 8 bases at J, with 13 bases in the middle. Germline V gene data show CDR1 as SEHNR and CDR2 as FQNEAQ (reference sequence). CDR3 sequence reads: CASSLGQGSEAFF. CDR3 DNA sequence: TGTGCCAGCAGCTTGGGGCAGGGGAGCGAAGCTTTCTTT.

V and J are TRBV6-1 and TRBJ1-1, with 9 bases that match TRBD1. V was pared by 6 bases and J by 4 bases, with 6 bases of the junction left unmatched. CDR1 is MNHNS and CDR2 is SASEGT in the germline V gene. This CDR3 comprises 14 residues. The CDR3, as DNA: TGTGCCAGCAGGGAGACAGGGGGTCCCACTGAAGCTTTCTTT. Encoded protein: CASRETGGPTEAFF.

This clone was seen once. This chain links TRBV7-8 with TRBJ1-1; 8 nucleotides align to TRBD1. Germline values: CDR1 SGHVS, CDR2 FQNEAQ. CDR3 size: 13 residues. The V and J ends lost 3 bases and 4 bases, in that order; junction bases with no gene match: 1. The CDR3 sequence: CASSLDRVTEAFF. The CDR3 DNA sequence: TGTGCCAGCAGCTTGGACAGGGTCACTGAAGCTTTCTTT.

The rearrangement uses TRBV7-9 and TRBJ2-2; D unresolved. The CDR3 has 12 residues. CDR1 is SEHNR, CDR2 FQNEAQ, per germline (reference sequence). V lost 3 bases to trimming and J lost 6 bases, with 5 bases between them. CDR3 amino acids: CASSLLAGELFF. DNA of the CDR3: TGTGCCAGCAGCTTGCTAGCCGGGGAGCTGTTTTTT.

This clone was seen just once. The chain uses TRBV6-6 and TRBJ2-7, with 7 nucleotides matching TRBD2. This CDR3 is built from 16 residues. The V gene's germline CDR1 is MNHNY and CDR2 SVGAGI (reference sequence). V lost 6 bases and J lost 6; bases outside the gene matches: 17. The CDR3 protein is CASRAFGEGYLREQYF. In DNA form, the CDR3 reads TGTGCCAGCAGGGCTTTTGGGGAGGGTTATTTACGCGAGCAGTACTTC.

This sequence joins TRBV5-1 and TRBJ2-6, with D possibly being TRBD1 (6 bases). V was trimmed by 4 bases and J by 0 bases, leaving 14 bases between them. This CDR3 has 17 residues. In germline, CDR1 is SGHRS, CDR2 YFSETQ. CDR3 sequence: CASSQWGQSSGANVLTF. CDR3 DNA: TGCGCCAGCAGCCAGTGGGGACAATCCTCTGGGGCCAACGTCCTGACTTTC.

CDR3: CASSPPPNNEQYF. Written as DNA, the CDR3 is TGTGCCAGCTCACCTCCCCCCAATAACGAGCAGTACTTC. This chain joins TRBV18 and TRBJ2-7; no reliable D call. V was trimmed by 3 bases and J by 5 bases, leaving 11 bases between them. The CDR3 is made up of 13 amino acids. Per the germline V gene, CDR1 is KGHSH and CDR2 is LQKENI.

V is TRBV10-3 and J is TRBJ1-3; a weak D match, TRBD1 (5 bases). Germline CDR1 reads ENHRY; CDR2 reads SYGVKD. The V gene lost 4 bases and the J gene lost 0 bases, with 16 bases spanning the gap. The CDR3 runs 17 residues. CDR3 DNA sequence: TGTGCCATCAGTGTTAGGGGACCGGGGAGCTCTGGAAACACCATATATTTT. As protein: CAISVRGPGSSGNTIYF.

The rearrangement links TRBV28 to TRBJ2-7; TRBD1 matches 9 bases. The germline V gene encodes CDR1 MDHEN and CDR2 SYDVKM. The CDR3 loop spans 15 amino acids. With 3 bases clipped from V and 6 bases from J, the junction kept 9 bases outside the gene matches. The CDR3 region has the DNA TGTGCCAGCAGTTTCGGGGACAGGGTTTCAGGCGAGCAGTACTTC. It yields the protein CASSFGDRVSGEQYF.

J is TRBJ1-5 and V is TRBV5-6, with D perhaps matching TRBD1 (5 bases). V lost 1 base to trimming and J lost 4 bases, with 6 bases between them. The CDR3 consists of 13 residues. Germline lookup yields CDR1 SGHDT and CDR2 YYEEEE. Written as DNA, the CDR3 is TGTGCCAGCAGCTTGAACAGGAATCAGCCCCAGCATTTT. Its protein is CASSLNRNQPQHF. The whole variable domain, filled in from reference TRBV5-6 and TRBJ1-5, reads DAGVTQSPTHLIKTRGQQVTLRCSPKSGHDTVSWYQQALGQGPQFIFQYYEEEERQRGNFPDRFSGHQFPNYSSELNVNALLLGDSALYLCASSLNRNQPQHFGDGTRLSIL.